This TCR beta chain was identified during a study of cytomegalovirus exposure and HLA in healthy donors. For this clone: The antigen is undetermined.

Study outcomes and limitations: In a later analysis, across HLA loci, associated TCR counts were highest for DRB1, lowest for HLA-C.

13 Jbeta primers and 60 Vbeta primers were used for the PCR. Measured with immunoSEQ multiplex PCR; TCRdb has only the in-frame clones, and not every one. The sample has about 120,000 clones; under 90% are singletons. J was trimmed by 4 bases and V by 10 bases; bases with no gene match: 6. CDR1 SNHLY and CDR2 FYNNEI come from the germline V gene. The CDR3 has 12 amino acids. This sequence joins TRBV2 and TRBJ1-2; 7 nucleotides agree with TRBD1. This sequence originates from a woman aged 40 to 55 in good health and CMV-seronegative. The source material was PBMCs. As DNA, the CDR3 is TGTGCCATCCCGGGACAGCCCTATGGCTACACCTTC. Protein sequence: CAIPGQPYGYTF.